This record concerns one TCR beta chain sequence. Its cognate antigen is unknown. This entry is derived from a study of blood T cells in healthy people across ages. Study details: Capture by template switching was about one barcoded beta molecule per two T cells.

Combining a sample-barcoded 5' primer with a J-beta primer mix, a second PCR ran for about 7 to 12 cycles. MiXCR, run by TCRdb on the 5' RACE reads, gives a single entry per CDR3 protein. Of around 1,900,000 distinct CDR3 sequences listed, 39% are singletons. Germline values: CDR1 MDHEN, CDR2 SYDVKM. V was cut by 10 bases and J by 8 bases, with 15 bases left in between. The CDR3 spans 13 residues. Study-level findings and limits: The unknown donor CMV status may have confounded expanded clonotype changes. Without sorted subsets, naive and antigen-experienced compartments could not be conclusively compared.

Source material: blood. The sequence was obtained from a human donor in good health. The V and J genes are TRBV28 and TRBJ1-6; D not certain. CDR3 protein: CATEDEGYSPLHF. The DNA for the CDR3 is TGTGCCACCGAGGACGAGGGATATTCACCCCTCCACTTT.